The 17 T cell receptor beta chains below come from one sample, sequenced in a study of brain T cells in children with intractable seizures. The time point denotes: blood from clinic visit 5 months post-surgery; TSC patient then seizure free. Generated by immunoSEQ multiplex PCR, the TCRdb table keeps only in-frame clones and is missing some. The sample shows 300,000 to 400,000 clones, approximately 93% of them seen only once. This specimen consisted of peripheral blood, obtained less than 6 months after surgery. These receptors were obtained from a boy under two years old with tuberous sclerosis and intractable seizures.

The CDR3 sequence: CASSFVLGGYTF. The CDR3 DNA reads as TGTGCCAGTAGTTTCGTCCTAGGTGGCTACACCTTC. The V and J genes are TRBV19 and TRBJ1-2; D remains unclear. Germline V lookup: CDR1 LNHDA, CDR2 SQIVND (reference sequence). V lost 5 bases to trimming and J lost 7 bases, with 11 bases between them. The CDR3 extends over 12 amino acids.

The chain combines TRBV5-1 with TRBJ2-7, with TRBD2 matching over 7 bases. The V gene's germline CDR1 is SGHRS and CDR2 YFSETQ. The CDR3 sequence is 15 residues long. J gave up 1 base and V 0 bases, and 4 bases lay outside the gene matches. As DNA, the CDR3 is TGCGCCAGCAGCTTGGTAGCTAGCGGATCCTACGAGCAGTACTTC. The encoded protein is CASSLVASGSYEQYF.

The chain carries TRBV20-1 and TRBJ2-7; TRBD2 matches 15 bases. Germline CDR1 and CDR2: DFQATT and SNEGSKA (reference sequence). This CDR3 region has 16 residues. V shed 3 bases and J 5 bases; nucleotides not matched to a gene: 8. The CDR3 sequence: CSASRQGLAGGDEQYF. The CDR3 DNA reads TGCAGTGCTAGTAGGCAAGGACTAGCGGGAGGGGACGAGCAGTACTTC.

This rearrangement joins TRBV27 to TRBJ2-3; tentatively, D is TRBD1 or TRBD2 (5 bases each). The CDR3 spans 19 residues. V gave up 0 bases and J gave up 2 bases, with 21 bases separating them. Germline V CDR1 and CDR2: MNHEY, SMNVEV (reference sequence). CDR3 in amino acids: CASSLSGGTAVYHTDTQYF. The DNA of the CDR3 is TGTGCCAGCAGTTTATCTGGGGGTACAGCCGTGTACCACACAGATACGCAGTATTTT.

The chain uses TRBV27 and TRBJ1-4; D is ambiguous. Germline V lookup: CDR1 MNHEY, CDR2 SMNVEV (reference sequence). The CDR3 consists of 13 residues. V was trimmed by 4 bases and J by 8 bases, leaving 11 bases between them. In nucleotides, the CDR3 is TGTGCCAGCAGTTCCAAAATTGGGGAAAAACTGTTTTTT. This encodes CASSSKIGEKLFF. The variable domain in full, with the rest retrieved from reference TRBV27 and TRBJ1-4, is EAQVTQNPRYLITVTGKKLTVTCSQNMNHEYMSWYRQDPGLGLRQIYYSMNVEVTDKGDVPEGYKVSRKEKRNFPLILESPSPNQTSLYFCASSSKIGEKLFFGSGTQLSVL.

The chain uses TRBV19 and TRBJ2-7; the D call may be TRBD1 or TRBD2 (6 bases each). Between the trimmed V and J ends, which lost 5 bases and 3 bases, there was a span of 20 bases. This CDR3 comprises 16 residues. Germline-derived CDR1 and CDR2 are LNHDA and SQIVND (reference sequence). CDR3: CASSPIGGTSLYEQYF. CDR3 bases: TGTGCCAGTAGTCCAATCGGGGGCACATCACTCTACGAGCAGTACTTC.

This chain links TRBV10-1 with TRBJ2-1, with 13 bases identical to TRBD2. V lost 6 bases, J lost 5 bases, and 4 bases stayed unmatched. The CDR3 length is 15 residues. The germline V gene has CDR1 WNHNN and CDR2 SYGVQD (reference sequence). The CDR3 loop reads CASRLAGGRNNEQFF. The CDR3 nucleotides read TGCGCCAGCAGACTAGCGGGAGGGAGGAACAATGAGCAGTTCTTC.

This clone occurred many times. The chain joins TRBV30 to TRBJ1-3; D is perhaps TRBD1 (5 bases). This CDR3 has 14 amino acids. Trimming stripped 2 bases from V and 4 bases from J, with 12 bases between. Germline CDR1 reads GTSNPN; CDR2 reads SVGIG (reference sequence). The CDR3 sequence: CAWSLTRDGNTIYF. The CDR3 bases are TGTGCCTGGAGTCTGACGCGGGACGGAAACACCATATATTTT.

The CDR3 loop is CAISEWCGGPEQYF. CDR3 nucleotide sequence: TGTGCCATCAGTGAGTGGTGCGGGGGGCCCGAGCAGTACTTC. The chain joins TRBV10-3 to TRBJ2-7; 8 bases match TRBD2. Germline V CDR1 and CDR2: ENHRY, SYGVKD. This CDR3 is 14 amino acids long. The J segment lost 6 bases and the V segment lost 1 base, leaving 5 bases of the junction unmatched.

This chain connects TRBV6-1 to TRBJ1-2; 7 nucleotides agree with TRBD1. The CDR3 sequence is 14 residues long. CDR1 is MNHNS and CDR2 is SASEGT in the germline V gene. V shed 2 bases and J 7 bases; nucleotides not matched to a gene: 7. CDR3 residues: CASSERARGPGYTF. The CDR3 bases are TGTGCCAGCAGTGAAAGGGCGAGGGGGCCTGGCTACACCTTC.

The V gene is TRBV18, the J gene TRBJ1-5; no firm D call. V was cut by 5 bases and J by 0 bases, with 14 bases left in between. Germline CDR1 reads KGHSH; CDR2 reads LQKENI. The CDR3 consists of 16 residues. CDR3: CASSRTSTHSNQPQHF. The CDR3 bases are TGTGCCAGCTCAAGGACCTCCACTCATAGCAATCAGCCCCAGCATTTT.

The J gene is TRBJ1-6, the V gene TRBV5-4, with D possibly matching TRBD1 (6 bases). The germline V gene encodes CDR1 SGHNT and CDR2 YYREEE (reference sequence). Trimming took 2 bases from V and 7 from J, leaving 16 bases between them. This CDR3 comprises 16 residues. CDR3 DNA: TGTGCCAGCAGCTTAGGGGGAGGAAAGTACAATTCACCCCTCCACTTT. This gives the protein CASSLGGGKYNSPLHF.

The rearrangement links TRBV19 to TRBJ1-1; maybe TRBD1 (6 bases). The CDR3 loop spans 15 amino acids. Deletions cut 3 bases from V and 3 bases from J, with 14 bases between. From germline, CDR1 is LNHDA and CDR2 SQIVND (reference sequence). For the CDR3, the DNA is TGTGCCAGTAGTATTTATGGGGGCCTGGACACTGAAGCTTTCTTT. It codes for CASSIYGGLDTEAFF.

V gene TRBV7-9 combines with J gene TRBJ1-1, with D possibly matching TRBD1 (6 bases). CDR1 is SEHNR and CDR2 is FQNEAQ in the germline V gene (reference sequence). Trimming cost V 4 bases and J 4 bases, with 16 bases left between them. CDR3 length equals 15 residues. The CDR3 DNA reads TGTGCCAGCAGCTCCAATACAGGGTTTGGCACTGAAGCTTTCTTT. It yields the protein CASSSNTGFGTEAFF.

The chain employs TRBV24-1 and TRBJ2-1; D may be TRBD2 (5 bases). V lost 4 bases and J 13 bases, leaving 19 bases between the germline ends. CDR3 size: 14 residues. Germline CDR1 and CDR2: KGHDR and SFDVKD. The CDR3 region is CATSEVLRVEVQFF. The CDR3 DNA reads as TGTGCCACCAGTGAGGTTTTGCGGGTGGAGGTCCAGTTCTTC.

The genes are TRBV5-1 and TRBJ1-2, with TRBD1 matching over 7 bases. The length of the CDR3 is 13 residues. Germline assignment: CDR1 SGHRS and CDR2 YFSETQ. The V and J ends lost 2 bases and 7 bases, in that order; junction bases with no gene match: 5. The CDR3 here is CASSLTGDRGYTF. The CDR3 bases are TGCGCCAGCAGCTTAACAGGGGACCGTGGCTACACCTTC.

J is TRBJ1-3 and V is TRBV5-6; 7 nucleotides agree with TRBD1. CDR1 and CDR2 from the germline V gene are SGHDT and YYEEEE. V gave up 4 bases and J gave up 4 bases; unmatched junction bases: 11. The CDR3 loop spans 16 amino acids. The CDR3 loop reads CASSDYTGATGNTIYF. In DNA, the CDR3 is TGTGCCAGCAGCGATTATACAGGGGCGACAGGAAACACCATATATTTT.